These 5 T cell receptor beta chains originate from one sample sequenced in a study of shared clonotypes between healthy human individuals. TCRdb keeps only in-frame clones here, not all; method: immunoSEQ multiplex PCR. The sample holds about 470,000 clones, about four fifths seen once. Sequencing was done on a sample of PBMCs. The origin of the receptors is a woman aged 35 to 49 in good health. Some clones in this sample may be carry-over from other donors' samples.

The J gene is TRBJ2-1, the V gene TRBV30; TRBD2 matches 10 bases. The germline CDR1 and CDR2 sequences are GTSNPN and SVGIG (reference sequence). The CDR3 runs to 14 residues. V lost 4 bases to trimming and J lost 9 bases; unmatched junction nucleotides: 9. The CDR3 DNA reads TGTGCCTGGAACCTAGCGGGAGTAGGGGGTGAGCAGTTCTTC. This codes for CAWNLAGVGGEQFF.

This chain uses TRBV7-3 with TRBJ2-1, with 7 bases identical to TRBD1. The CDR3 extends over 13 amino acids. V was clipped by 4 bases and J by 6 bases; unmatched bases: 3. The germline V gene encodes CDR1 SGHTA and CDR2 FQGTGA. The DNA for the CDR3 is TGTGCCAGCAGCTCGGGACAGATCAATGAGCAGTTCTTC. Translating it yields CASSSGQINEQFF. Full variable domain (remainder filled in from reference TRBV7-3 and TRBJ2-1): GAGVSQTPSNKVTEKGKYVELRCDPISGHTALYWYRQSLGQGPEFLIYFQGTGAADDSGLPNDRFFAVRPEGSVSTLKIQRTERGDSAVYLCASSSGQINEQFFGPGTRLTVL.

In this sample, this clone turned up a few times. Within the sample, other DNA sequences also encode this same CDR3. The chain carries TRBV5-1 and TRBJ1-4, with TRBD1 identical over 10 bases. V dropped 0 bases and J dropped 8; count of bases not matched to a gene: 4. This CDR3 comprises 15 residues. Germline-derived CDR1 and CDR2 are SGHRS and YFSETQ. The CDR3, as DNA: TGCGCCAGCAGCTTGGCCGGGACAGGGGAAGAAAAACTGTTTTTT. It codes for CASSLAGTGEEKLFF.

The chain couples TRBV7-3 to TRBJ2-1; TRBD1 aligns across 9 bases. J was trimmed by 2 bases and V by 5 bases; bases with no gene match: 7. Germline CDR1 reads SGHTA; CDR2 reads FQGTGA. CDR3 length equals 16 residues. CDR3 region: CASSQRTGAPYNEQFF. The CDR3 DNA is TGTGCCAGCAGCCAAAGGACAGGGGCCCCCTACAATGAGCAGTTCTTC.

The chain is built from TRBV28 and TRBJ1-5; TRBD1 agrees at 9 bases. Losses at the gene ends were 5 bases for V and 5 bases for J; bases not matched to a gene: 4. Per germline, CDR1 MDHEN and CDR2 SYDVKM. This CDR3 contains 14 residues. The CDR3 DNA is TGTGCCAGCAGTCCCGGGACAGGGTATCAGCCCCAGCATTTT. Translated: CASSPGTGYQPQHF. The variable domain in full, completed from reference TRBV28 and TRBJ1-5, reads DVKVTQSSRYLVKRTGEKVFLECVQDMDHENMFWYRQDPGLGLRLIYFSYDVKMKEKGDIPEGYSVSREKKERFSLILESASTNQTSMYLCASSPGTGYQPQHFGDGTRLSIL.